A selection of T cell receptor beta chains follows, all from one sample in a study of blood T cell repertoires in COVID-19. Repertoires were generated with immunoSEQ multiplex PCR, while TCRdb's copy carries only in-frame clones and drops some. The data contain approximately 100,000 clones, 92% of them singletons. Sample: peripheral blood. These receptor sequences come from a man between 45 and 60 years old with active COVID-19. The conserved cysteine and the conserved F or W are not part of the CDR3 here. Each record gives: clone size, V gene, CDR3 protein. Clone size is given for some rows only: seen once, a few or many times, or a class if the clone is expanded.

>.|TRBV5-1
ASSLGGTVFSGYT
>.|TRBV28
ASRDDRGPIKNSPLH
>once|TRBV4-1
ASSGAGEETQY
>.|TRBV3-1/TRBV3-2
ASSQGGGSSYEQY
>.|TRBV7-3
ASSLTSGTSNEQF
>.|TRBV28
ASSYTQGYNQPQH
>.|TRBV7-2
ASSLGWHNRQPQH
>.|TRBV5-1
ATASGTSGNNEQF
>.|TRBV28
ASSLGAGRTSYNEQF
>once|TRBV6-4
ASRRDTGGVNTEAF
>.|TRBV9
ASSVSGQGVFADTQY
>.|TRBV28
ASSRQGQGENTEAF
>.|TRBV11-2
ASSFRGYEQY
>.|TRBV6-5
ASSYSGRTGELF
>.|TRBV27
ASSSGTTPYEQY
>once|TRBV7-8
ASSPGTSGSHEQY
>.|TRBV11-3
ASSAQGSEAF
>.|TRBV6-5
ASHQGTGTAGYT
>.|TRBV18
ASSLSTGASNQPQH
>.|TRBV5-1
ASSLVAGSHPEQF
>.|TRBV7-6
ASSPRTGVPEAF
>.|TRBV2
ASSEGAGVVYEQY
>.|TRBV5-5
ASSLGVAGLPRSYNEQF
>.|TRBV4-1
ASSQGGPYGYT
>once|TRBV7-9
ASSRRDSETDTQY
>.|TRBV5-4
ASSLEGSSLGRELF
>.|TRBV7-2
ASSLASGRWETQY
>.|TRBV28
ASSLVQAMNTEAF
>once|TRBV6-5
ASRTGVRTDTQY
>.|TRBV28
ASSYGGGPAYGYT
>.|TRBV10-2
ASSNRGTNTEAF
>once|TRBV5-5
ASSLAFLPGQNNYGYT
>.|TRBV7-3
ASSKRNYGYT
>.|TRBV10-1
ASSAGGRTGDTQY
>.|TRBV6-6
ASSPPKGLWANYGYT